Listed here is a single TCR beta chain. Antigen specificity is unknown. This sample stems from a study of cytomegalovirus exposure and HLA in healthy donors. Amplification used 60 Vbeta primers and 13 Jbeta primers. TCRdb keeps only in-frame clones here, not all; method: immunoSEQ multiplex PCR. The top ten clones hold 2% to 2.5% of a sample with roughly 190,000 clones, around 80% of them seen once. Study observations and caveats: Presence/absence analyses assumed roughly uniform sequencing depth across donors.

The CDR3 has 14 residues. The germline CDR1 and CDR2 sequences are SGHTA and FQGNSA. V dropped 1 base and J dropped 6 bases, with 10 bases sitting between them. Material: PBMCs. The TCR sequence derives from a woman aged 45-65 years in good health and CMV-seronegative. The chain couples TRBV7-2 to TRBJ1-5; unclear D gene. The CDR3 region has the DNA TGTGCCAGCAGCTTAGGGGCCCGGGGTCAGCCCCAGCATTTT. Amino acid sequence: CASSLGARGQPQHF.